This T cell receptor beta chain appears in the sequencing data of a study of chemoradiotherapy in HPV16-positive cancers. The CDR3 runs 14 residues. V was clipped by 2 bases and J by 6 bases; unmatched bases: 5. Per the germline V gene, CDR1 is SGHDT and CDR2 is YYEEEE. Clones were sequenced by immunoSEQ multiplex PCR, and TCRdb holds only the in-frame ones, with some missing. The table has around 15,000 clones, almost 90% seen once. The rearrangement links TRBV5-6 to TRBJ2-4; 7 bases agree with TRBD1. This sample comprised blood, obtained from a patient who underwent chemoradiotherapy. The sequence derives from a human donor with HPV-associated anogenital cancer. The CDR3 region is CASSLKGARNIQYF. CDR3 sequence (DNA): TGTGCCAGCAGCTTAAAGGGGGCGCGAAACATTCAGTACTTC.